Below are 3 T cell receptor beta chains sequenced from a single sample in a study of T cell clonotyping in hematopoietic cell transplantation. Here immunoSEQ multiplex PCR was the method, and the copy in TCRdb shows in-frame clones only, minus some. This repertoire shows more than 65,000 clones, about 94% found once; its top ten account for 1.5% to 2%. The sample comprised peripheral blood mononuclear cells. Receptors originate from a man aged 45-60 years in good health. Some clones in this sample may be carry-over from other donors' samples.

The gene calls are TRBV5-1 and TRBJ1-1; 7 bases line up with TRBD1. The CDR3 totals 18 residues. Germline V lookup: CDR1 SGHRS, CDR2 YFSETQ. Trimming took 0 bases from V and 0 from J; bases not matched to a gene: 11. This CDR3 reads CASSLGSETGTLNTEAFF. As DNA, the CDR3 is TGCGCCAGCAGCTTGGGGTCCGAGACAGGGACCCTGAACACTGAAGCTTTCTTT. Using reference TRBV5-1 and TRBJ1-1 for the parts outside the CDR3, the full variable domain is KAGVTQTPRYLIKTRGQQVTLSCSPISGHRSVSWYQQTPGQGLQFLFEYFSETQRNKGNFPGRFSGRQFSNSRSEMNVSTLELGDSALYLCASSLGSETGTLNTEAFFGQGTRLTVV.

The CDR3, as DNA: TGTGCCAGCAAGAGGTGGCTAGCGGGAGGAGAGACCCAGTACTTC. Its translation is CASKRWLAGGETQYF. This chain uses TRBV27 with TRBJ2-5, with 11 bases fitting TRBD2. CDR3 size: 15 residues. Per the germline V gene, CDR1 is MNHEY and CDR2 is SMNVEV (reference sequence). V dropped 7 bases and J dropped 4; count of bases not matched to a gene: 8.

V is TRBV19 and J is TRBJ1-5; possible D gene TRBD1, 6 bases. The germline gives CDR1 LNHDA, CDR2 SQIVND (reference sequence). Trimming took off 6 bases at V and 3 bases at J, with 9 bases between the two ends. This CDR3 region has 13 residues. The CDR3 here is CASSPGVNQPQHF. The CDR3, as DNA: TGTGCCAGTAGCCCAGGGGTCAATCAGCCCCAGCATTTT.